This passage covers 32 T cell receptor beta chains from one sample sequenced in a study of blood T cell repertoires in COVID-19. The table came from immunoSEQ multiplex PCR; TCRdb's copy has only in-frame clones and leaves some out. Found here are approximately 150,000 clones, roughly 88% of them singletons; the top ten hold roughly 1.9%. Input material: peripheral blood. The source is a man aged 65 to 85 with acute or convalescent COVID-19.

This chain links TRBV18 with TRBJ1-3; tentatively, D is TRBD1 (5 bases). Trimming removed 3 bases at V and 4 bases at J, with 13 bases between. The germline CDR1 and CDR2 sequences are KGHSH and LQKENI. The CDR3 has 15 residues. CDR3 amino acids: CASSPDRQGGNTIYF. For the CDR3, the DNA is TGTGCCAGCTCACCCGACCGGCAGGGAGGAAACACCATATATTTT. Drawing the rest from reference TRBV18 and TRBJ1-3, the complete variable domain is NAGVMQNPRHLVRRRGQEARLRCSPMKGHSHVYWYRQLPEEGLKFMVYLQKENIIDESGMPKERFSAEFPKEGPSILRIQQVVRGDSAAYFCASSPDRQGGNTIYFGEGSWLTVV.

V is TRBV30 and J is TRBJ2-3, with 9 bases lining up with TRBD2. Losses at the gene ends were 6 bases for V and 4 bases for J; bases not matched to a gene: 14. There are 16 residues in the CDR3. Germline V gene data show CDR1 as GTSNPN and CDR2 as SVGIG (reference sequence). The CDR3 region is CACTSGSSVAPDTQYF. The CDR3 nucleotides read TGTGCCTGCACTAGCGGGTCCTCTGTTGCGCCAGATACGCAGTATTTT. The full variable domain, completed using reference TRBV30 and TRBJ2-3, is SQTIHQWPATLVQPVGSPLSLECTVEGTSNPNLYWYRQAAGRGLQLLFYSVGIGQISSEVPQNLSASRPQDRQFILSSKKLLLSDSGFYLCACTSGSSVAPDTQYFGPGTRLTVL.

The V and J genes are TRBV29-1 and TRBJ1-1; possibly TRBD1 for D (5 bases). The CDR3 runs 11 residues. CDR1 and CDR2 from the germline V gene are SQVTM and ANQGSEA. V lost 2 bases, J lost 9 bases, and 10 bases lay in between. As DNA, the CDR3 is TGCAGCGTTGAACCTGGGGGGAAAGCTTTCTTT. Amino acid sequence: CSVEPGGKAFF.

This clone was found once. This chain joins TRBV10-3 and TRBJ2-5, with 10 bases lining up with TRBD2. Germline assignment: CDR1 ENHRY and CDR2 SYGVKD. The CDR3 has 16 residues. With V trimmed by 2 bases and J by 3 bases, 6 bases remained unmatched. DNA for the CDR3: TGTGCCATCAGTGAGAATCCGGGACTAGCGAAAGAGACCCAGTACTTC. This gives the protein CAISENPGLAKETQYF.

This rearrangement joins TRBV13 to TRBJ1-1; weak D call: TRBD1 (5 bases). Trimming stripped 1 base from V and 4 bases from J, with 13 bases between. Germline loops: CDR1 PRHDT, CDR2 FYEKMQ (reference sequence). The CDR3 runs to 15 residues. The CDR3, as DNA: TGTGCCAGCAGCTTAGATCGAGCAAGGGGCACTGAAGCTTTCTTT. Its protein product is CASSLDRARGTEAFF.

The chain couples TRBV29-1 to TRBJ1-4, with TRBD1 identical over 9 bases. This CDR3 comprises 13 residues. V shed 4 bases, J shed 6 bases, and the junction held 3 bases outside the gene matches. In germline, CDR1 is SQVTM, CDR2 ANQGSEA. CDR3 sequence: CSVVRTGDEKLFF. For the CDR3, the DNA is TGCAGCGTTGTTCGGACAGGGGATGAAAAACTGTTTTTT.

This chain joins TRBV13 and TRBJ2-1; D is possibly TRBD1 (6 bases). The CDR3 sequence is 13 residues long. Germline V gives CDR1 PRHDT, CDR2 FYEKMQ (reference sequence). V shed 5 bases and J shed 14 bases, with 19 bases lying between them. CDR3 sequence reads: CASSLTTGRKKFF. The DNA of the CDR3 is TGTGCCAGCAGCCTTACAACAGGGCGGAAGAAGTTCTTC.

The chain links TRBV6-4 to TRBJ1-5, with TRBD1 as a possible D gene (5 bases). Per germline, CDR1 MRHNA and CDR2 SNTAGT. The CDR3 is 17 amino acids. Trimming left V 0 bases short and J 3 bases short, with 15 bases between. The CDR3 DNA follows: TGTGCCAGCAGTGACTCGATTGGGGTAGGGGACAATCAGCCCCAGCATTTT. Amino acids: CASSDSIGVGDNQPQHF.

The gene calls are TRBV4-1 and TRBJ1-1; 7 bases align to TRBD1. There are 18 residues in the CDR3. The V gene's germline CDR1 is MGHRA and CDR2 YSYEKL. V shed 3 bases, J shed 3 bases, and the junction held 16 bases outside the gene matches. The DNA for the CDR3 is TGCGCCAGCAGCCACAAATCGCAGGGCCAACAGGGGCACACTGAAGCTTTCTTT. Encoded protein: CASSHKSQGQQGHTEAFF.

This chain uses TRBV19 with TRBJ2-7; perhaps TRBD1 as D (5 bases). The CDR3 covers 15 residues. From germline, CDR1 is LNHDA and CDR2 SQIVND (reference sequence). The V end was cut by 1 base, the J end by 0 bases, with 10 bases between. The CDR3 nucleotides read TGTGCCAGTAGTATAGGACAGATATTCTCCTACGAGCAGTACTTC. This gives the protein CASSIGQIFSYEQYF.

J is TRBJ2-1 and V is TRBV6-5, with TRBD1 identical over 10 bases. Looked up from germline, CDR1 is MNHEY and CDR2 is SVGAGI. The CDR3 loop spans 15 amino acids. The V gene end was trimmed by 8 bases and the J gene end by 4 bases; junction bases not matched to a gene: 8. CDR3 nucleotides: TGTGCCAGCGGCCGACAGGGGGCACTTTACAATGAGCAGTTCTTC. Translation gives CASGRQGALYNEQFF.

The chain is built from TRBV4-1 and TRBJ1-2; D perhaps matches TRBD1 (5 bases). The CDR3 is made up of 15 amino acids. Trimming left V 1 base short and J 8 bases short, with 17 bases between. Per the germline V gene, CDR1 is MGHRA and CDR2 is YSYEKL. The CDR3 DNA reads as TGCGCCAGCAGCCAAGTATGGGAATTGGGGCACGGCTACACCTTC. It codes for CASSQVWELGHGYTF.

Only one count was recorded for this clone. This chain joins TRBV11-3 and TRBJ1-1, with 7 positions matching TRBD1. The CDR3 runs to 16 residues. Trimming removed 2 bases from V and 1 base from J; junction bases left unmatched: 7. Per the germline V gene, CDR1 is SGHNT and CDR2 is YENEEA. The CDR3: CASSLYTGTANTEAFF. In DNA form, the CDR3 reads TGTGCCAGCAGCTTATATACAGGGACAGCGAACACTGAAGCTTTCTTT.

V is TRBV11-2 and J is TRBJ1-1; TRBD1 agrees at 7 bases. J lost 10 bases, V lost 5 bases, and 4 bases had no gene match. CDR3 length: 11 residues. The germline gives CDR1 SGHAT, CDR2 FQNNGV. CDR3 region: CASSLDRAAFF. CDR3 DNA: TGTGCCAGCAGCCTCGACAGGGCAGCTTTCTTT.

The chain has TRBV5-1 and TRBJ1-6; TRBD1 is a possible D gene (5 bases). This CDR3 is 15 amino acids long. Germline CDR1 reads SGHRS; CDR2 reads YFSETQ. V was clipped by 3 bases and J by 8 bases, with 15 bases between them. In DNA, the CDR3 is TGCGCCAGCAGCTATATTGCAGGGTCGGATTCACCCCTCCACTTT. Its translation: CASSYIAGSDSPLHF.

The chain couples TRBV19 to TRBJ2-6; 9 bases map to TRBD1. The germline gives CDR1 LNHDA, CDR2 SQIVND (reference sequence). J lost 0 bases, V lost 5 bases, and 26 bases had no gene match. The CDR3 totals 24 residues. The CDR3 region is CASSSRTGTGLFRNPSSGANVLTF. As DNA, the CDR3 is TGTGCCAGTAGTTCTCGTACCGGGACAGGGTTGTTTAGGAATCCTAGCTCTGGGGCCAACGTCCTGACTTTC.

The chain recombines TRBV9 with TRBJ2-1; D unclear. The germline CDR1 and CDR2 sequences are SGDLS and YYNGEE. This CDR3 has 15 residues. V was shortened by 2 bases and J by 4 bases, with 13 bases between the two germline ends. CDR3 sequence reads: CASSVGSDPYNEQFF. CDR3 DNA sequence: TGTGCCAGCAGCGTCGGCAGCGACCCTTACAATGAGCAGTTCTTC.

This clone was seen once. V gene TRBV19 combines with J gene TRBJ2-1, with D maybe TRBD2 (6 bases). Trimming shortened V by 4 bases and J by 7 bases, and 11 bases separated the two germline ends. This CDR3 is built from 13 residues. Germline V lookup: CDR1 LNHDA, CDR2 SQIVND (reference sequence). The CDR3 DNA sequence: TGTGCCAGTAGTAGCGGGGCCCAGAATGAGCAGTTCTTC. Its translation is CASSSGAQNEQFF.

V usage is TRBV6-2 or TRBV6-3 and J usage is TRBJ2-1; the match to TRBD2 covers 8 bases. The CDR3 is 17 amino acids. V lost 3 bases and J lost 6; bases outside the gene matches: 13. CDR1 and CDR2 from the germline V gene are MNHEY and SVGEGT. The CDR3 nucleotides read TGTGCCAGCAGTTATTCATTTGGGGTAGCGGGGACCAATGAGCAGTTCTTC. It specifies CASSYSFGVAGTNEQFF.

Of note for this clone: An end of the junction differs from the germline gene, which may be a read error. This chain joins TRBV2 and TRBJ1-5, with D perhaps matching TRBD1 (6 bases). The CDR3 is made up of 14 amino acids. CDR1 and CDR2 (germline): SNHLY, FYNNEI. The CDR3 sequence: CASSQAQGAQPQHF. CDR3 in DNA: TGTGCCAGCAGTCAAGCACAGGGAGCTCAGCCCCAGCATTTT.

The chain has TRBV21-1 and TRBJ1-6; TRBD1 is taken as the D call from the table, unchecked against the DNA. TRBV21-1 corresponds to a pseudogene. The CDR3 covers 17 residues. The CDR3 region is CASSKDKGQGVNSPLHF. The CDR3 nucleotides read TGTGCCAGCAGCAAAGATAAGGGACAGGGGGTTAATTCACCCCTCCACTTT.

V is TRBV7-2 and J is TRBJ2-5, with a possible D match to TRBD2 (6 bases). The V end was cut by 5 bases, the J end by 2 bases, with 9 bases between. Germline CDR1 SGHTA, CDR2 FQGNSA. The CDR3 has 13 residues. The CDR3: CASSPGLQETQYF. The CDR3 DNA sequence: TGTGCCAGCAGCCCCGGACTACAAGAGACCCAGTACTTC.

The CDR3 DNA follows: TGTGCCAGCAGTTACTCCGCGACAGGGGCCCAAGAGACCCAGTACTTC. This gives the protein CASSYSATGAQETQYF. The V and J genes are TRBV6-5 and TRBJ2-5, with TRBD1 matching over 8 bases. Germline CDR1 MNHEY, CDR2 SVGAGI. The CDR3 spans 16 residues. With V trimmed by 0 bases and J by 1 base, 4 bases remained unmatched.

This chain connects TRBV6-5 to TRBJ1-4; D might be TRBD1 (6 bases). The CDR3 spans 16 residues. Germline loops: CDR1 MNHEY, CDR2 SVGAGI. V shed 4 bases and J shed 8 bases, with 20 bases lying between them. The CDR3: CASSSGGRGIREKLFF. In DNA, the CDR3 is TGTGCCAGCAGTTCCGGAGGCAGGGGAATTCGGGAAAAACTGTTTTTT.

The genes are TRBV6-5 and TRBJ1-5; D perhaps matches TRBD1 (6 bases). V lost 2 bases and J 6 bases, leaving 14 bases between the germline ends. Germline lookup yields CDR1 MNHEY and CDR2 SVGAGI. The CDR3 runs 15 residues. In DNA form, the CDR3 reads TGTGCCAGCAGTTACCGGGGGGGCTGGGGTCAGCCCCAGCATTTT. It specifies CASSYRGGWGQPQHF.

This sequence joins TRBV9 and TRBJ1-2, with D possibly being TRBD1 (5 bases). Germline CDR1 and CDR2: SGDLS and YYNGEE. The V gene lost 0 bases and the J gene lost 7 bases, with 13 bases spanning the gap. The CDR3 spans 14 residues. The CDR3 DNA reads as TGTGCCAGCAGCGTAGAGGGGTCGGCGAGTGGCTACACCTTC. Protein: CASSVEGSASGYTF. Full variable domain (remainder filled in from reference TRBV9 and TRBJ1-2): DSGVTQTPKHLITATGQRVTLRCSPRSGDLSVYWYQQSLDQGLQFLIQYYNGEERAKGNILERFSAQQFPDLHSELNLSSLELGDSALYFCASSVEGSASGYTFGSGTRLTVV.

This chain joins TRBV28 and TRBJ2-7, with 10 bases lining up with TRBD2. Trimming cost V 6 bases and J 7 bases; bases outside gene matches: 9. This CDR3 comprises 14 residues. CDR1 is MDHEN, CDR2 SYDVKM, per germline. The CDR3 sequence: CASRPSGRAWEQYF. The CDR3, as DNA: TGTGCCAGCAGGCCAAGCGGGAGGGCCTGGGAGCAGTACTTC.

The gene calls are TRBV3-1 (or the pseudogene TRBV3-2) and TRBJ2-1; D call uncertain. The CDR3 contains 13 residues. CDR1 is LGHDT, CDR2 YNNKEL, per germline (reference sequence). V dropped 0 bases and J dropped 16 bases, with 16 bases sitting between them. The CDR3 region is CASSQEEWSEEFF. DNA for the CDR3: TGTGCCAGCAGCCAAGAGGAGTGGTCAGAGGAATTCTTC.

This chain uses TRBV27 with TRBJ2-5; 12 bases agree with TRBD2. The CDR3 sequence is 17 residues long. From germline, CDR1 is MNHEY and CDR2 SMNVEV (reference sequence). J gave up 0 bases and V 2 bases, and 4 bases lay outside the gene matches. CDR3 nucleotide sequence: TGTGCCAGCAGTTTAACCGGACTAGCGGGGCACCAAGAGACCCAGTACTTC. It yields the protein CASSLTGLAGHQETQYF.

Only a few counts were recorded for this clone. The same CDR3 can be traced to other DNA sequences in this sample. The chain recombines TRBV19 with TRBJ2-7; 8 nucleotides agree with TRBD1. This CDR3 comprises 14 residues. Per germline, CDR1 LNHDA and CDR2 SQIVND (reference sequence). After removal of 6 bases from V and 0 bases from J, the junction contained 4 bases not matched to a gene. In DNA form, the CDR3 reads TGTGCCAGTAGGAGGACAGGGAACTCCTACGAGCAGTACTTC. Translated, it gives CASRRTGNSYEQYF.

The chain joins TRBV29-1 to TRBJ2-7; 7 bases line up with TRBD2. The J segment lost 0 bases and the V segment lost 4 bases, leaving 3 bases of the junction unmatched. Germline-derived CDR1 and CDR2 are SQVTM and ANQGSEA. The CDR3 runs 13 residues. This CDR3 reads CSVGRGSSYEQYF. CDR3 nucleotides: TGCAGCGTTGGGCGGGGGAGCTCCTACGAGCAGTACTTC.

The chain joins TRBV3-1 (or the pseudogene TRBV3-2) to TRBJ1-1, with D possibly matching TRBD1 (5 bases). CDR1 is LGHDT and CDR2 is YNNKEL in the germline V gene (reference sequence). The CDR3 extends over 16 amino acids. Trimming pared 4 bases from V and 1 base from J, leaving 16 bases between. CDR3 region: CASSRSGGTANTEAFF. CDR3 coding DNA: TGTGCCAGCAGCCGAAGCGGCGGGACGGCGAACACTGAAGCTTTCTTT.